This T cell receptor (beta chain) originates from a study of CD8 T cells in ankylosing spondylitis. Study-level points and caveats: The study identified a TCR beta motif of roughly eight highly homologous variants that appeared characteristic of ankylosing spondylitis blood. A number of the motif variants had already been described in reactive arthritis synovial fluid and blood. The clones that were linked to disease were reported to be significantly enriched in matched synovial fluid samples from ankylosing spondylitis patients.

In the case of this clonotype: The antigen remains undetermined.

The CDR3 extends over 13 amino acids. V was cut by 2 bases and J by 1 base, with 4 bases left in between. Quantitative 5'-RACE with molecular barcodes was used to make the TCR beta libraries. One entry per CDR3 protein results from TCRdb running MiXCR on the 5' RACE reads. The sample contains about 250,000 distinct CDR3 sequences, roughly a third of which appear only once. The receptor was isolated from a male donor with ankylosing spondylitis or in good health (not recorded which). V usage is TRBV12-3 or TRBV12-4 and J usage is TRBJ2-3; D not resolved. The source material was blood, either unsorted or a sorted T cell fraction (not recorded which). CDR3: CASSLFRTDTQYF. The CDR3, as DNA: TGTGCCAGCAGTTTATTCCGCACAGATACGCAGTATTTT.